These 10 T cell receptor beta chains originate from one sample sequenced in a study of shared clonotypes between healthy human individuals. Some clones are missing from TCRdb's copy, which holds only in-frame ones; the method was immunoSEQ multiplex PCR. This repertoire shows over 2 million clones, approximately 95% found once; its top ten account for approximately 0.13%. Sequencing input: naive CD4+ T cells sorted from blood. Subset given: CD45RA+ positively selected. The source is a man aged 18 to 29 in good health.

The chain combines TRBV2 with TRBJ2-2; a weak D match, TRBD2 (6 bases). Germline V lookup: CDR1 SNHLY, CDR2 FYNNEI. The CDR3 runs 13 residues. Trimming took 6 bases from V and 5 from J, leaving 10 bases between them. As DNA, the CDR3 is TGTGCCAGCAGGGGGGAGGCAACCGGGGAGCTGTTTTTT. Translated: CASRGEATGELFF.

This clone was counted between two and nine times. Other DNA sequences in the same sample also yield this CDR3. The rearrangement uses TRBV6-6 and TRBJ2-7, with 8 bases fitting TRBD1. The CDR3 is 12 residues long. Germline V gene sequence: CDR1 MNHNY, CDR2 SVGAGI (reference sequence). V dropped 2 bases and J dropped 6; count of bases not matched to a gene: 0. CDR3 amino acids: CASSYTGGEQYF. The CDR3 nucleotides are TGTGCCAGCAGTTACACAGGGGGCGAGCAGTACTTC.

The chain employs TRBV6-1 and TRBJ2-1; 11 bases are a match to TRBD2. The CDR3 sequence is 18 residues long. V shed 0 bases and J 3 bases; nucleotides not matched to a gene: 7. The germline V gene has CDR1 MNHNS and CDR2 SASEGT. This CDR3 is CASSEATSGNPYYNEQFF. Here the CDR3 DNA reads TGTGCCAGCAGTGAAGCGACTAGCGGGAACCCTTACTACAATGAGCAGTTCTTC.

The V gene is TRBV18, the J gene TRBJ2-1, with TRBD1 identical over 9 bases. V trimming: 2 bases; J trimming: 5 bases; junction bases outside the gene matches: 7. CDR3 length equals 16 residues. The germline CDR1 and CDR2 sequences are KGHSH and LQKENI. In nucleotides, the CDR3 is TGTGCCAGCTCACCATCGGGACAGGGCCTAAACAATGAGCAGTTCTTC. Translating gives CASSPSGQGLNNEQFF. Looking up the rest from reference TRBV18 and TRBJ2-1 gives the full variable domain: NAGVMQNPRHLVRRRGQEARLRCSPMKGHSHVYWYRQLPEEGLKFMVYLQKENIIDESGMPKERFSAEFPKEGPSILRIQQVVRGDSAAYFCASSPSGQGLNNEQFFGPGTRLTVL.

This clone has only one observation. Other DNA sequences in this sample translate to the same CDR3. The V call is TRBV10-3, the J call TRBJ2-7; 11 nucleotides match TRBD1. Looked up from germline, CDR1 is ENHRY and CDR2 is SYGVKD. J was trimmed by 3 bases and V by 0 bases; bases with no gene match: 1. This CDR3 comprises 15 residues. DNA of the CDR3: TGTGCCATCAGTGAGTCGGGACAGGGGGACTACGAGCAGTACTTC. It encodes CAISESGQGDYEQYF.

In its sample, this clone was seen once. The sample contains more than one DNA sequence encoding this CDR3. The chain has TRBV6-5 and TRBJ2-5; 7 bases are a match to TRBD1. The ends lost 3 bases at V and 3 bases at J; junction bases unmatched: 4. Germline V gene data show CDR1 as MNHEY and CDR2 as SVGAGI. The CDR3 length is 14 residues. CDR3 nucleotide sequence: TGTGCCAGCAGTTATACCACAGGGGAAGAGACCCAGTACTTC. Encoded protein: CASSYTTGEETQYF.

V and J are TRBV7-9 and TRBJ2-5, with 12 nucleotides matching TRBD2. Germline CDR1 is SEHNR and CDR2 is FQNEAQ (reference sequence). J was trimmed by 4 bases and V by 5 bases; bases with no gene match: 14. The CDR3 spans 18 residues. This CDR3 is CASSRTSGARGGGETQYF. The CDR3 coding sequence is TGTGCCAGCAGCCGGACTAGCGGGGCCCGTGGTGGAGGAGAGACCCAGTACTTC. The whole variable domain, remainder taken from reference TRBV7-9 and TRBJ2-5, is DTGVSQNPRHKITKRGQNVTFRCDPISEHNRLYWYRQTLGQGPEFLTYFQNEAQLEKSRLLSDRFSAERPKGSFSTLEIQRTEQGDSAMYLCASSRTSGARGGGETQYFGPGTRLLVL.

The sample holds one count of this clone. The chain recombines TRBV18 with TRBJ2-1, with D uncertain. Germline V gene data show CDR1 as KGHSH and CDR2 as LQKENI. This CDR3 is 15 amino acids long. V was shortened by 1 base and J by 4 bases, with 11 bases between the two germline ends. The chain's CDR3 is CASSPRPDFYNEQFF. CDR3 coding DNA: TGTGCCAGCTCACCACGGCCAGACTTTTACAATGAGCAGTTCTTC.

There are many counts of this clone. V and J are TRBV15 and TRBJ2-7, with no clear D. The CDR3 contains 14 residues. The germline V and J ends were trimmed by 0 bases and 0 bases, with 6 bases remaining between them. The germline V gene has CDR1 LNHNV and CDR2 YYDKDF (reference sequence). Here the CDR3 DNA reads TGTGCCACCAGCAGAGAGGGCAACTCCTACGAGCAGTACTTC. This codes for CATSREGNSYEQYF. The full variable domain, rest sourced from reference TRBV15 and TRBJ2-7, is DAMVIQNPRYQVTQFGKPVTLSCSQTLNHNVMYWYQQKSSQAPKLLFHYYDKDFNNEADTPDNFQSRRPNTSFCFLDIRSPGLGDTAMYLCATSREGNSYEQYFGPGTRLTVT.

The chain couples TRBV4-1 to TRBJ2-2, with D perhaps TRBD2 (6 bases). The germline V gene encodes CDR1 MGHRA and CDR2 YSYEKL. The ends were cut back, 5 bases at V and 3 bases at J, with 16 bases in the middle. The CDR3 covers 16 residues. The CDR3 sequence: CASSSQRGGDTGELFF. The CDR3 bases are TGCGCCAGCAGCTCCCAAAGGGGCGGGGACACCGGGGAGCTGTTTTTT.